This TCR beta chain was documented in a study of cytomegalovirus exposure and HLA in healthy donors. Study as a whole: There were 65 million to 85 million unique TCRs (from HLA-typed donors) in an early data release.

60 Vbeta and 13 Jbeta primers were used in PCR. TCRdb's copy holds only in-frame clones and misses some; the assay was immunoSEQ multiplex PCR. The table shows 250,000 to 350,000 clones, with about nine tenths occurring only once. General study findings and limits: In an earlier analysis, in some 600 donors, most V segments appeared productive either ~90% or ~30% of the time. A few V segments could not be told apart, such as TRBV6-2 and TRBV6-3, and were left out.

Concerning this clone: The target antigen is unknown.

The J segment lost 4 bases and the V segment lost 4 bases, leaving 0 bases of the junction unmatched. Per the germline V gene, CDR1 is SNHLY and CDR2 is FYNNEI. The CDR3 loop spans 12 amino acids. Unrecorded immune exposures were likely, despite nominal health at sampling. The TCR comes from a man aged 40-50 years in good health and CMV-seropositive. This chain uses TRBV2 with TRBJ1-2; 7 bases map to TRBD1. The sequenced material came from PBMCs. DNA for the CDR3: TGTGCCAGCAGTGGGGACAGCTATGGCTACACCTTC. As protein: CASSGDSYGYTF.